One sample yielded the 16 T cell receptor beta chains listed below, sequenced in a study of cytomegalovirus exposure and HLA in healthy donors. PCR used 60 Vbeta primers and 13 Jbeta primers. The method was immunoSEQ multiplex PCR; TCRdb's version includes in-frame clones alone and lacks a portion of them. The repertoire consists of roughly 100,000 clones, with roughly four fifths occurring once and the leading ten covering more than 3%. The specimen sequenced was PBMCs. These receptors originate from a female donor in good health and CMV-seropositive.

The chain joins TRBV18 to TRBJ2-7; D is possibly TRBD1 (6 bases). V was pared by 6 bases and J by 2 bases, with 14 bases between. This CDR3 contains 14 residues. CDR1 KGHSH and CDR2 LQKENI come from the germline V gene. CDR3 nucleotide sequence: TGTGCCAGCTCCTCCTTTGACAGGCCCTACGAGCAGTACTTC. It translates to CASSSFDRPYEQYF. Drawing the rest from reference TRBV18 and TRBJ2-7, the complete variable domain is NAGVMQNPRHLVRRRGQEARLRCSPMKGHSHVYWYRQLPEEGLKFMVYLQKENIIDESGMPKERFSAEFPKEGPSILRIQQVVRGDSAAYFCASSSFDRPYEQYFGPGTRLTVT.

CDR3 amino acids: CASSIGRGSDTEAFF. Written as DNA, the CDR3 is TGTGCCAGTAGTATAGGCAGGGGATCGGACACTGAAGCTTTCTTT. The chain has TRBV19 and TRBJ1-1; D perhaps matches TRBD1 (6 bases). Germline assignment: CDR1 LNHDA and CDR2 SQIVND (reference sequence). CDR3 size: 15 residues. Trimming cost V 1 base and J 3 bases, with 12 bases left between them.

The CDR3 DNA sequence: TGCGCCAGCAGTGAGTCGCTAATAGAGAGCACCGGGGAGCTGTTTTTT. This translates into CASSESLIESTGELFF. The rearrangement joins TRBV10-1 to TRBJ2-2; D is undetermined. The CDR3 runs to 16 residues. Germline V lookup: CDR1 WNHNN, CDR2 SYGVQD (reference sequence). The V and J ends lost 0 bases and 4 bases respectively, with 12 bases between them.

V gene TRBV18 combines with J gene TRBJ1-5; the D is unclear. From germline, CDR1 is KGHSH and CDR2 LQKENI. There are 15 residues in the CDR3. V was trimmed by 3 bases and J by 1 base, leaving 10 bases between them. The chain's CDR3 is CASSPAGGSNQPQHF. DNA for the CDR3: TGTGCCAGCTCACCTGCCGGAGGCAGCAATCAGCCCCAGCATTTT.

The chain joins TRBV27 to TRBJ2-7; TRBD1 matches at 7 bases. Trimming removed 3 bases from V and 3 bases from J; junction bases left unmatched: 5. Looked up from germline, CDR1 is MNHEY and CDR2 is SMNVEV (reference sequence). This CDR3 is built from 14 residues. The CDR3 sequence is CASSFGQENYEQYF. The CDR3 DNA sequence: TGTGCCAGCAGTTTCGGACAGGAGAACTACGAGCAGTACTTC.

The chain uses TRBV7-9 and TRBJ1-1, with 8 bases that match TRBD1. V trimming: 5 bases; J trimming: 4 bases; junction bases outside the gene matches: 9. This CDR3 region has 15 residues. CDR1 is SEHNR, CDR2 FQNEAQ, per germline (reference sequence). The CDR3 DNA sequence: TGTGCCAGCAGCCCCAGGACAGGGTTTGGCACTGAAGCTTTCTTT. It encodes CASSPRTGFGTEAFF.

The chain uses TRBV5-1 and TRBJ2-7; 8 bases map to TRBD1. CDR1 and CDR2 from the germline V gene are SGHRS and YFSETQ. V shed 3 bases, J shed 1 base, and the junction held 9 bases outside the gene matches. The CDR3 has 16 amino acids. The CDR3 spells CASSWRTGSLSYEQYF. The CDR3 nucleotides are TGCGCCAGCAGCTGGAGGACAGGGTCGCTTTCCTACGAGCAGTACTTC.

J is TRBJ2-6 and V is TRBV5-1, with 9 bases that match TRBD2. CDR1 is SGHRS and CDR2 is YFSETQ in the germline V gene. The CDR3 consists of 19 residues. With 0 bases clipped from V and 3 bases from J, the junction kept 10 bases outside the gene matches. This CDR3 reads CASSLVGTSWGDGANVLTF. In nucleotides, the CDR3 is TGCGCCAGCAGCTTGGTGGGGACTAGCTGGGGAGATGGGGCCAACGTCCTGACTTTC.

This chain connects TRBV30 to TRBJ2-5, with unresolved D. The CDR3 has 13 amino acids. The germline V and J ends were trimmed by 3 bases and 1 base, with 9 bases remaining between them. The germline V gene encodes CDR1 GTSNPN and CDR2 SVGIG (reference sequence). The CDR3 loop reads CAWSTGGQETQYF. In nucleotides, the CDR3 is TGTGCCTGGAGCACCGGCGGCCAAGAGACCCAGTACTTC. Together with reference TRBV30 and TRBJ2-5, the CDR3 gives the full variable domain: SQTIHQWPATLVQPVGSPLSLECTVEGTSNPNLYWYRQAAGRGLQLLFYSVGIGQISSEVPQNLSASRPQDRQFILSSKKLLLSDSGFYLCAWSTGGQETQYFGPGTRLLVL.

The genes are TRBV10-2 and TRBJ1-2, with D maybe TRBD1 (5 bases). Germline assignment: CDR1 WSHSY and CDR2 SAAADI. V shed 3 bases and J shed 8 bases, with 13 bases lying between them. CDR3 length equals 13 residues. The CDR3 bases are TGCGCCAGCAGTGATCGGAGGGGACGAGGCTACACCTTC. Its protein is CASSDRRGRGYTF.

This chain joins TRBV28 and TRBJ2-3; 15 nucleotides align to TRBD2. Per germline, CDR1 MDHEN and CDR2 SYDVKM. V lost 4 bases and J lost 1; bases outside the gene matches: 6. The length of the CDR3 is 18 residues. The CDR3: CASSSGLAGGLRTDTQYF. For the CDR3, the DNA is TGTGCCAGCAGTTCCGGACTAGCGGGAGGGCTCCGCACAGATACGCAGTATTTT.

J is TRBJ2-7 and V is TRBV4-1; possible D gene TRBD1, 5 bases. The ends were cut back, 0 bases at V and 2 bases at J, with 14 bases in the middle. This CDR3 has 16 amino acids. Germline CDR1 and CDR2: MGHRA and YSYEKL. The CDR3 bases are TGCGCCAGCAGCCAAGAAGCCCACCCCAGGGCCTACGAGCAGTACTTC. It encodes CASSQEAHPRAYEQYF.

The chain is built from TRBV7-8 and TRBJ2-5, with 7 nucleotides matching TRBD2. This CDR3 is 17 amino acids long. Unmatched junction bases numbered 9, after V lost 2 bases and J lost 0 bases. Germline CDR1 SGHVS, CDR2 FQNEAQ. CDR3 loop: CASSLRRAAGNQETQYF. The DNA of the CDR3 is TGTGCCAGCAGCTTACGGAGAGCAGCGGGAAACCAAGAGACCCAGTACTTC. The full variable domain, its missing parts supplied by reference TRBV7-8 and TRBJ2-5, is GAGVSQSPRYKVAKRGQDVALRCDPISGHVSLFWYQQALGQGPEFLTYFQNEAQLDKSGLPSDRFFAERPEGSVSTLKIQRTQQEDSAVYLCASSLRRAAGNQETQYFGPGTRLLVL.

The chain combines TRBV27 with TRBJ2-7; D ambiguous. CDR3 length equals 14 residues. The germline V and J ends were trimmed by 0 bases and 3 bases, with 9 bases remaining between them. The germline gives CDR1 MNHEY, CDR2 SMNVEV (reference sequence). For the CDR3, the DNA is TGTGCCAGCAGTTTATCGAGCACCAACTACGAGCAGTACTTC. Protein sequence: CASSLSSTNYEQYF.

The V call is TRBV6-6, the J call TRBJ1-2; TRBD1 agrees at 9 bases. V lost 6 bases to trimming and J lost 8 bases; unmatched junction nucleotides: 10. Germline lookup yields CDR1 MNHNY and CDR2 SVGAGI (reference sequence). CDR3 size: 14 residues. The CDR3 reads CASRGQGGLGGYTF. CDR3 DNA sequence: TGTGCCAGCAGGGGACAGGGTGGTTTAGGAGGCTACACCTTC.

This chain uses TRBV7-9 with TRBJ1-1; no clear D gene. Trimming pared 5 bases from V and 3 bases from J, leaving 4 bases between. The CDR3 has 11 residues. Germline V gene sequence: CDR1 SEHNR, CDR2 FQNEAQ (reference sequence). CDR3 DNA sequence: TGTGCCAGCAGCGTATACACTGAAGCTTTCTTT. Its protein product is CASSVYTEAFF.